This TCR beta chain was found in a study of molecular identifiers for immune sequencing clone quantification (dated by TCRdb to the late 2010s). Looking at the study overall: In a replicate experiment, RNA from 20,000 or 100,000 naive CD8 T cells was split into five aliquots, four of which were sequenced. CD8 T cells were used in a methods study to benchmark molecular-identifier clustering-based TCR repertoire sequencing (MIDCIRS) and TCR RNA copy counting.

Library preparation used PCR. The data were produced on an Illumina HiSeq 4000. Bulk TCR libraries were made following a previously described method, with the TCR primers given in Table S5. The Qiagen AllPrep DNA/RNA kit was used to purify total RNA. Before any analysis, reads coming from multiple sequencing runs of the same library were combined into one pool. The study's processing was this. Reads were retained only if the reads had an exact TCR constant sequence, and the retained reads were trimmed to 150 nt and grouped according to their 12-nt molecular barcodes. Reads inside each barcode group were sub-clustered using a 15% Levenshtein threshold, and a quality-weighted consensus sequence was constructed for each RNA molecule. Non-functional sequences were filtered out, along with any lower-count sequence sitting one edit away from another sequence. On the basis of fitting two negative binomial distributions, barcode sub-clusters with fewer than 20% of the maximum read count were discarded. TCRdb handled the public reads itself, with Q25 trimming in fastp and clone calling in MiXCR, and kept productive beta chains. Records with the same CDR3 protein are collapsed into one entry carrying the most frequent genes and DNA. TCRdb, not the authors, supplied the V and J calls. For this sample the table gives 70,000 to 95,000 distinct CDR3 sequences, of which around 17% were detected only once. Of the sample, 0.7% to 0.95% falls within the top ten clones.

Worth noting for this clonotype: What this receptor recognizes is not known. Per-nucleotide qualities are absent, and no much larger clonotype sits a single base away.

Study-wide conclusions, independent of this receptor: When barcode sub-clustering was omitted, TCR diversity was inflated by chimeric consensus sequences, with chimeras reaching as high as 47%. In CMV-specific effector cells, clones with more than 20 RNA copies accounted for over 97% of molecules, whereas in naive cells such clones accounted for under 1%. Modeling indicated 2.5 to 3 TCR RNA copies recovered per cell, compared with about ten by digital PCR, which implies a capture efficiency of around 29%. The naive libraries included spiked-in Jurkat TCR RNA (under eleven copies' worth), and this Jurkat TCR RNA is not part of the donor repertoire. Spiked-in Jurkat TCR RNA equal to a single cell's worth was reported to be detectable even within one million naive CD8 T cells. Highly expanded clone sizes could be underestimated because identical TCR molecules may share a barcode.

CDR1 and CDR2 are read off the germline V gene as SNHLY and FYNNEI. The junction carries 14 bases between V and J, which are trimmed by 3 bases and 2 bases respectively. Taken from cysteine to phenylalanine, the CDR3 has 15 residues. Only the CDR3 DNA stays, 45 bases, in frame from base 1. Libraries of naive CD8 T cells were generated from roughly 20,000 to 1,000,000 sorted cells, with 10%, 30% or 50% of the purified RNA used. Naive CD8 T cells were FACS-sorted as CD8+CD4-CCR7+CD45RA+ on a BD FACSAria II into RLT Plus buffer. Roughly nine TCR copies' worth of Jurkat RNA were spiked into roughly 19,000-1,000,000 naive CD8 T cell samples to test detection sensitivity. CD8 T cells were enriched using RosetteSep CD8+ T Cell Enrichment Cocktail and Ficoll-Paque, and the enriched cells then underwent ACK red cell lysis.

This sequence originates from a human donor in good health. Some libraries in this study had Jurkat cell RNA spiked in. The rearranged segments are TRBV2 and TRBJ2-7; the D gene is possibly TRBD2, with 5 bases matching. The sequencing input was naive CD8+ T cells from blood, with Jurkat cell RNA spiked in. Explained via the paper, the cell subset or site label denotes: FACS-sorted CD8+CD4-CCR7+CD45RA+ naive T cells. For the CDR3, the sequence is CASSDLDSDPYEQYF. The nucleotide sequence reads TGTGCCAGCAGTGATTTGGACTCCGACCCCTACGAGCAGTACTTC.